What follows describes a single TCR beta chain. The data originate from a study of T-cell reconstitution after alpha-beta-depleted transplantation in children. Construction of the TCRbeta library involved unique molecular identifiers. Via MiXCR, TCRdb re-called the PCR reads, giving one row per CDR3 protein. Of around 370,000 distinct CDR3 sequences detected, about 9.4% appear once; the ten largest clones hold less than 2.5%. Trimming at V came to 8 bases and at J to 2 bases, leaving 6 bases not matched to a gene. The germline V gene has CDR1 MNHEY and CDR2 SMNVEV (reference sequence). The CDR3 runs 13 residues.

The chain is built from TRBV27 and TRBJ2-7; 7 bases are shared with TRBD2. Source: PBMCs from the stem cell graft donor, taken from the stem cell graft. This receptor was identified in a human donor who donated a stem cell graft to a child with acute lymphoblastic leukemia. The CDR3 reads CASGSGETYEQYF. The CDR3 region has the DNA TGTGCCAGCGGAAGCGGGGAGACCTACGAGCAGTACTTC.